This passage covers 10 T cell receptor beta chains from one sample sequenced in a study of control samples from healthy donors and cancer patients (dated by TCRdb to 2020 to 2021). Library construction relied on the immunoSEQ multiplex PCR assay. TCRdb stores this immuneACCESS table with in-frame sequences only. Part of the clones is absent; in the studies checked, under half of the shortfall reflects unresolved V genes, and no reason is known for the rest. A total of 120,000 or so clones appear in this sample, around 86% of them only once. Over 6.5% of the sample is taken by the ten largest. The sample taken for sequencing was blood. All receptors come from a middle-aged man in good health.

This rearrangement joins TRBV6-5 to TRBJ2-7; 11 bases are shared with TRBD1. Losses at the gene ends were 5 bases for V and 6 bases for J; bases not matched to a gene: 9. Germline values: CDR1 MNHEY, CDR2 SVGAGI. The CDR3 covers 15 residues. As DNA, the CDR3 is TGTGCCAGCAGTAGGCAAGGACAGGGGGCGTCCGAGCAGTACTTC. It encodes CASSRQGQGASEQYF.

The genes are TRBV5-1 and TRBJ2-3; no reliable D call. This CDR3 spans 12 amino acids. V was trimmed by 0 bases and J by 5 bases, leaving 4 bases between them. CDR1 is SGHRS and CDR2 is YFSETQ in the germline V gene. This CDR3 is CASSLDRDTQYF. For the CDR3, the DNA is TGCGCCAGCAGCTTGGACAGAGATACGCAGTATTTT. The whole variable domain, remainder taken from reference TRBV5-1 and TRBJ2-3, is KAGVTQTPRYLIKTRGQQVTLSCSPISGHRSVSWYQQTPGQGLQFLFEYFSETQRNKGNFPGRFSGRQFSNSRSEMNVSTLELGDSALYLCASSLDRDTQYFGPGTRLTVL.

The rearrangement uses TRBV6-5 and TRBJ2-1; D possibly matches TRBD1 or TRBD2 (5 bases each). The germline CDR1 and CDR2 sequences are MNHEY and SVGAGI. The CDR3 length is 12 residues. The CDR3 region has the DNA TGTGTTCCGGGACGGGTGGGAGATGAGCAGTTCTTC. It yields the protein CVPGRVGDEQFF.

J is TRBJ1-1 and V is TRBV10-2; perhaps TRBD1 as D (5 bases). The germline gives CDR1 WSHSY, CDR2 SAAADI. The CDR3 consists of 14 residues. V gave up 7 bases and J gave up 0 bases, with 12 bases separating them. CDR3 sequence: CASMTVPLNTEAFF. The CDR3, as DNA: TGCGCCAGCATGACAGTCCCTTTGAACACTGAAGCTTTCTTT.

V is TRBV10-1 and J is TRBJ2-2; D might be TRBD1 (6 bases). The V gene lost 3 bases and the J gene lost 1 base, with 21 bases spanning the gap. Germline V gene lookup returns CDR1 WNHNN and CDR2 SYGVQD (reference sequence). The CDR3 is made up of 19 amino acids. The CDR3 loop reads CASSEGNSGKGGNTGELFF. The CDR3 DNA is TGCGCCAGCAGTGAAGGGAATTCAGGGAAAGGGGGGAACACCGGGGAGCTGTTTTTT.

The rearrangement links TRBV5-1 to TRBJ1-1; 8 nucleotides line up with TRBD1. The CDR3 is 15 amino acids. With V trimmed by 5 bases and J by 4 bases, 10 bases remained unmatched. Per the germline V gene, CDR1 is SGHRS and CDR2 is YFSETQ. The CDR3 region has the DNA TGCGCCAGCAGACCGCCGGACAGGGAGAGCACTGAAGCTTTCTTT. It yields the protein CASRPPDRESTEAFF.

This rearrangement joins TRBV5-8 to TRBJ2-5; D is uncertain. The V gene lost 4 bases and the J gene lost 0 bases, with 16 bases spanning the gap. The length of the CDR3 is 16 residues. Germline CDR1 reads SGHTS; CDR2 reads YDEGEE. The CDR3 nucleotides are TGTGCCAGCAGCCCTAGGTCAATGCCGTACCAAGAGACCCAGTACTTC. It is translated as CASSPRSMPYQETQYF.

A word on this clone: A read error is likely, as this CDR3 ends without the conserved phenylalanine or tryptophan. Because the CDR3's place on the DNA is in doubt, the DNA is left out and the CDR3 is given as listed by TCRdb. V gene TRBV23-1 combines with J gene TRBJ1-2; the table gives TRBD1 as D, unverified against the DNA. TRBV23-1 is identified as an open reading frame with a role that is uncertain. The CDR3 adds up to 12 amino acids, both ends counted. This CDR3 reads CASSRGTGRFFI.

V is TRBV5-5 and J is TRBJ1-1; D possibly corresponds to TRBD1 (6 bases). Trimming took off 0 bases at V and 2 bases at J, with 17 bases between the two ends. Germline V gives CDR1 SGHKS, CDR2 YYEKEE (reference sequence). The CDR3 is made up of 17 amino acids. Here the CDR3 reads CASSLVRGGAVNTEAFF. Here the CDR3 DNA reads TGTGCCAGCAGCTTGGTTCGGGGGGGGGCAGTAAACACTGAAGCTTTCTTT.

V and J are TRBV11-2 and TRBJ1-6; D remains unclear. Germline-derived CDR1 and CDR2 are SGHAT and FQNNGV. This CDR3 is 16 amino acids long. The V end was cut by 3 bases, the J end by 3 bases, with 12 bases between. The CDR3 sequence: CASSLNRPSYNSPLHF. The CDR3 DNA follows: TGTGCCAGCAGCTTGAACAGACCTAGCTATAATTCACCCCTCCACTTT.